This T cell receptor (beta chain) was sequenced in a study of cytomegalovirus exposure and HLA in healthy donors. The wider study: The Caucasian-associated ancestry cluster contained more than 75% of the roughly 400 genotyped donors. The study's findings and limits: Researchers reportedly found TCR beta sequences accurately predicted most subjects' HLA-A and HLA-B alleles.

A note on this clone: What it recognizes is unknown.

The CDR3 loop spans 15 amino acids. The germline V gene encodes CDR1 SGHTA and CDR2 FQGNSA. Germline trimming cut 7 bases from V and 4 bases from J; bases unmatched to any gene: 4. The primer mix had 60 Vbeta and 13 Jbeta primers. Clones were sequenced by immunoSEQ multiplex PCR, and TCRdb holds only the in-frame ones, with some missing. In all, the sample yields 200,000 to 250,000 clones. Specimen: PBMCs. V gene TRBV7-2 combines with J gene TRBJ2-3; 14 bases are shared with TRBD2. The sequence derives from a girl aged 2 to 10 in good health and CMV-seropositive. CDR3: CASNRLAGGPDTQYF. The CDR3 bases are TGTGCCAGCAACCGACTAGCGGGAGGGCCAGATACGCAGTATTTT.